This T cell receptor (beta chain) was documented in a study of regulatory T cells in long-lasting Graves disease. General observations from the study: There was favoring of TRBV28, TRBJ1-2 and TRBJ2-5 in persistent disease. Limited samples may have lowered accuracy. Persistent Graves' patients had lower TCR diversity than newly diagnosed ones.

As to time point: persistent/refractory GD, antithyroid drugs over 5 years with positive TRAb. Following extraction of RNA from PBMCs, that RNA was used to make the TCR library. Diagnoses of Graves' disease were made by American Thyroid Association guidelines. This clonotype was recorded at least ten times. Antigen unknown. This CDR3 is built from 15 residues. V was pared by 6 bases and J by 11 bases, with 13 bases of the junction left unmatched. iRepertoire HTBI primers and Arm-PCR of CDR3 regions built TCR beta libraries. Each CDR3 protein is one row after TCRdb ran MiXCR on the multiplex PCR reads. This sample carries fewer than 600,000 distinct CDR3 sequences, roughly 23% of them seen once, and the ten largest clones take less than 15%.

This receptor was taken from a female donor with Graves disease. The input for sequencing was peripheral blood mononuclear cells (PBMCs), taken when the disease was refractory, from a patient treated with antithyroid drugs. The chain uses TRBV12-3 or TRBV12-4 and TRBJ1-1; 12 nucleotides match TRBD1. In DNA form, the CDR3 reads TGTGCCAGCAGCCCAGGGACAGGGGGCGAGGATAGGGCTTTCTTT. It specifies CASSPGTGGEDRAFF.